The 11 T cell receptor beta chains below were found in one sample sequenced in a study of regulatory T cells in long-lasting Graves disease (dated by TCRdb to the early 2020s). Library generation was performed with multiplex PCR. The instrument given in TCRdb is Illumina HiSeq 4000. CDR3 regions were amplified by Arm-PCR with iRepertoire HTBI primers to construct TCR beta libraries. TCRdb redid the processing of the public reads, applying fastp at Q25 and MiXCR, and retained in-frame beta chains. One record per CDR3 amino acid sequence lists the most common genes and DNA. The table for this sample lists 400,000 to 500,000 distinct CDR3 sequences; 22% of them were counted only once. Of the sample, about 12% falls within the top ten clones. Taken with the paper, the label for time point translates to: persistent/refractory GD, antithyroid drugs over 5 years with positive TRAb. For both TCR sequencing and RNA sequencing, RNA was extracted from PBMCs in TRIzol.

Specimen: peripheral blood mononuclear cells (PBMCs), collected when the disease was refractory, from a patient treated with antithyroid drugs. These receptors were taken from a female donor with Graves disease.

This clonotype was seen ten or more times. The rearrangement links TRBV2 to TRBJ1-2; TRBD1 might be the D (6 bases). There are 13 residues in the CDR3. V lost 7 bases, J lost 4 bases, and 13 bases lay in between. From germline, CDR1 is SNHLY and CDR2 FYNNEI. The CDR3 loop is CASTGGGSYGYTF. The CDR3 nucleotides read TGTGCCAGCACTGGAGGGGGAAGCTATGGCTACACCTTC.

V is TRBV7-2 and J is TRBJ2-5; D is possibly TRBD1 (5 bases). Germline V gives CDR1 SGHTA, CDR2 FQGNSA. CDR3 length: 13 residues. Trimming pared 5 bases from V and 2 bases from J, leaving 9 bases between. The CDR3 DNA follows: TGTGCCAGCAGCCGGACACCACAAGAGACCCAGTACTTC. It encodes CASSRTPQETQYF.

The rearrangement links TRBV5-8 to TRBJ1-1; D not certain. V gave up 2 bases and J gave up 10 bases, with 15 bases separating them. The CDR3 totals 13 residues. Germline CDR1 SGHTS, CDR2 YDEGEE. DNA of the CDR3: TGTGCCAGCAGCTTCGCCTCGGCAGGAGGAGCTTTCTTT. Translated, it gives CASSFASAGGAFF.

This sequence joins TRBV7-9 and TRBJ2-7; 8 nucleotides agree with TRBD2. This CDR3 has 13 amino acids. Germline V lookup: CDR1 SEHNR, CDR2 FQNEAQ (reference sequence). V gave up 7 bases and J gave up 3 bases; unmatched junction bases: 5. The CDR3 protein is CASTLTSGYEQYF. The DNA of the CDR3 is TGTGCCAGCACCCTTACTAGCGGCTACGAGCAGTACTTC.

CDR3 loop: CASRPSGIQSYEQYF. The CDR3 nucleotides are TGTGCCAGCAGGCCTTCCGGGATACAATCATACGAGCAGTACTTC. V and J are TRBV6-1 and TRBJ2-7, with D maybe TRBD2 (5 bases). The germline gives CDR1 MNHNS, CDR2 SASEGT. The length of the CDR3 is 15 residues. V was clipped by 6 bases and J by 4 bases, with 19 bases between them.

This clonotype was counted a few times. This chain links TRBV6-2 or TRBV6-3 with TRBJ2-7; perhaps D is TRBD1 or TRBD2 (5 bases each). The CDR3 extends over 15 amino acids. V lost 0 bases to trimming and J lost 3 bases, with 12 bases between them. Germline CDR1 is MNHEY and CDR2 is SVGEGT. The CDR3 reads CASSYSGRADYEQYF. CDR3 DNA: TGTGCCAGCAGTTACTCGGGGCGGGCAGACTACGAGCAGTACTTC.

With respect to this clonotype: A read error may account for a junction end that differs from germline. This rearrangement joins TRBV28 to TRBJ2-5, with D tentatively TRBD1 (6 bases). The CDR3 loop spans 14 amino acids. The germline V gene has CDR1 MDHEN and CDR2 SYDVKM. The chain's CDR3 is CASSYLTGQGTQYF. CDR3 bases: TGTGCCAGCAGTTACCTGACAGGCCAAGGGACCCAGTACTTC.

The chain has TRBV9 and TRBJ2-7; the D is unclear. Trimming cost V 0 bases and J 7 bases, with 11 bases left between them. The CDR3 length is 13 residues. From germline, CDR1 is SGDLS and CDR2 YYNGEE. The CDR3 DNA reads TGTGCCAGCAGCGTAGCCAGGTTTGGGGAGCAGTACTTC. It codes for CASSVARFGEQYF.

This chain links TRBV11-1 with TRBJ2-4; possible D gene TRBD1, 7 bases. This CDR3 has 14 amino acids. V lost 5 bases to trimming and J lost 8 bases, with 16 bases between them. The V gene's germline CDR1 is SGHAT and CDR2 FQDESV (reference sequence). The CDR3 region has the DNA TGTGCCAGCAGCCCACAGGGGCCGGGGGACATTCAGTACTTC. The encoded protein is CASSPQGPGDIQYF.

CDR3 coding DNA: TGTGCCAGCACTCCCGGGGGGGACAGCGGCTGGGAGACCCAGTACTTC. Translated, it gives CASTPGGDSGWETQYF. This chain uses TRBV28 with TRBJ2-5; D possibly corresponds to TRBD2 (8 bases). V gave up 7 bases and J gave up 5 bases, with 23 bases separating them. This CDR3 comprises 16 residues. Looked up from germline, CDR1 is MDHEN and CDR2 is SYDVKM.

The table lists this clonotype with many counts. The gene calls are TRBV28 and TRBJ1-5; D gene uncertain. V lost 5 bases, J lost 3 bases, and 14 bases lay in between. The length of the CDR3 is 15 residues. The germline gives CDR1 MDHEN, CDR2 SYDVKM. The DNA of the CDR3 is TGTGCCAGCAGTAGGGCAGATAGAGACAATCAGCCCCAGCATTTT. Protein product: CASSRADRDNQPQHF.